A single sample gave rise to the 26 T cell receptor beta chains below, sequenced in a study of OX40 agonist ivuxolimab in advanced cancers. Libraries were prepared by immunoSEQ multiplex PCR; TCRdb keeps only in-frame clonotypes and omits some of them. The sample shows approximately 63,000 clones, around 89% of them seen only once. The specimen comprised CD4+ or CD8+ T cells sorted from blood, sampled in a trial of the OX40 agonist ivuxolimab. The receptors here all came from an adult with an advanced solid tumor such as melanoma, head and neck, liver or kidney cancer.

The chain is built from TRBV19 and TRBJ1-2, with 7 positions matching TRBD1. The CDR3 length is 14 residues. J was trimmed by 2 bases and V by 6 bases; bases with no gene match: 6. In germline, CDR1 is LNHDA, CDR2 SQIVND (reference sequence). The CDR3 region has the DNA TGTGCCAGTAGCCCGGGACAGTGGAACTATGGCTACACCTTC. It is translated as CASSPGQWNYGYTF. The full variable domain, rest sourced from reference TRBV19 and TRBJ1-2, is DGGITQSPKYLFRKEGQNVTLSCEQNLNHDAMYWYRQDPGQGLRLIYYSQIVNDFQKGDIAEGYSVSREKKESFPLTVTSAQKNPTAFYLCASSPGQWNYGYTFGSGTRLTVV.

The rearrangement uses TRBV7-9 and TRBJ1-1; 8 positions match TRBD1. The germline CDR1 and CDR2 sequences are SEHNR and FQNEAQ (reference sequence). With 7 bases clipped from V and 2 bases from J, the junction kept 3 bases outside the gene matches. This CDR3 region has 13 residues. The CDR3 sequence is CASTGQVNTEAFF. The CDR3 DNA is TGTGCCAGCACGGGACAGGTAAACACTGAAGCTTTCTTT.

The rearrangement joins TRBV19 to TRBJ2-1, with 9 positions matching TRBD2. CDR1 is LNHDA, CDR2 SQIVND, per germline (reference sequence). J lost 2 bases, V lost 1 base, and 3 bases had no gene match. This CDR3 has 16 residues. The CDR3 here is CASSIAASGTYNEQFF. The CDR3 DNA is TGTGCCAGTAGTATAGCGGCTAGCGGGACCTACAATGAGCAGTTCTTC.

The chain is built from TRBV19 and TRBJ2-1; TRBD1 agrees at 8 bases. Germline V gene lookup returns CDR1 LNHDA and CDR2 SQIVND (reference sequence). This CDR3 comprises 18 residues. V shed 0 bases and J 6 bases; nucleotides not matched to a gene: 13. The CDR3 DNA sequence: TGTGCCAGTAGTATAGATCAGTGGACAGGGACATACCTCAATGAGCAGTTCTTC. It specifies CASSIDQWTGTYLNEQFF.

As DNA, the CDR3 is TGTGCCAGCAGTAGCGGGACAGTTAATTCACCCCTCCACTTT. The encoded protein is CASSSGTVNSPLHF. The chain recombines TRBV6-5 with TRBJ1-6, with 7 bases that match TRBD1. The ends lost 5 bases at V and 6 bases at J; junction bases unmatched: 4. The CDR3 is 14 amino acids. Germline CDR1 reads MNHEY; CDR2 reads SVGAGI.

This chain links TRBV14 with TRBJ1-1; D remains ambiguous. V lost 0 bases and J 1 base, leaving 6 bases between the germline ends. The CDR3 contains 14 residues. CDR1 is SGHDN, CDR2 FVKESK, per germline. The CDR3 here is CASSQDGSNTEAFF. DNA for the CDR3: TGTGCCAGCAGCCAAGACGGGTCGAACACTGAAGCTTTCTTT. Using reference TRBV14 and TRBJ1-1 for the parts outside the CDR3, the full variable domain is EAGVTQFPSHSVIEKGQTVTLRCDPISGHDNLYWYRRVMGKEIKFLLHFVKESKQDESGMPNNRFLAERTGGTYSTLKVQPAELEDSGVYFCASSQDGSNTEAFFGQGTRLTVV.

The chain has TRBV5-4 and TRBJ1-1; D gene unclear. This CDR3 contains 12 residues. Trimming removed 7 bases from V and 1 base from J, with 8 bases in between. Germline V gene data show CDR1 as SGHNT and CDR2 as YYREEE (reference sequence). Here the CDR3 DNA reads TGTGCCAGCGCGAGAGGGAACACTGAAGCTTTCTTT. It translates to CASARGNTEAFF.

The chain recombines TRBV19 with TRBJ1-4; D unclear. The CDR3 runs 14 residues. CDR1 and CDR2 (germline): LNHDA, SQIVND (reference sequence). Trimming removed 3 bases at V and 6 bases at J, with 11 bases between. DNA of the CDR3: TGTGCCAGTAGTATGGAGGTAAACCATGAAAAACTGTTTTTT. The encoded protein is CASSMEVNHEKLFF.

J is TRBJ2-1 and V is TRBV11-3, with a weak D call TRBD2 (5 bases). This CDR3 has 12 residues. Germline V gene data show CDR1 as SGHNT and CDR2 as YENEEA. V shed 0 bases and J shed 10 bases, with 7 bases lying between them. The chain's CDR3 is CASSLDRGEQFF. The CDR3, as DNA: TGTGCCAGCAGCTTAGATCGGGGAGAGCAGTTCTTC.

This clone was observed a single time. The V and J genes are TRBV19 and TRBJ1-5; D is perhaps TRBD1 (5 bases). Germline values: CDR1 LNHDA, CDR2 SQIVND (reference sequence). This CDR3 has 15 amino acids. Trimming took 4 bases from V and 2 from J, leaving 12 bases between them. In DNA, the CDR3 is TGTGCCAGTAGTACCGGGGCAAGAGGCAATCAGCCCCAGCATTTT. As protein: CASSTGARGNQPQHF.

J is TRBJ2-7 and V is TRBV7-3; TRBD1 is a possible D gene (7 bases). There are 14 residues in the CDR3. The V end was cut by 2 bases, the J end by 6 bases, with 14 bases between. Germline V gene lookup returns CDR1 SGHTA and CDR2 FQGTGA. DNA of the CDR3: TGTGCCAGCAGCTTAGGAGGGGGCGAGGGCGAGCAGTACTTC. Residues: CASSLGGGEGEQYF.

The chain's CDR3 is CASSEGGATYQYEQYF. The CDR3 region has the DNA TGCGCCAGCAGTGAGGGGGGTGCGACATATCAATACGAGCAGTACTTC. The chain employs TRBV10-2 and TRBJ2-7, with D possibly called TRBD1 or TRBD2 (5 bases each). Germline CDR1 and CDR2: WSHSY and SAAADI. Trimming took off 2 bases at V and 4 bases at J, with 18 bases between the two ends. The CDR3 is made up of 16 amino acids.

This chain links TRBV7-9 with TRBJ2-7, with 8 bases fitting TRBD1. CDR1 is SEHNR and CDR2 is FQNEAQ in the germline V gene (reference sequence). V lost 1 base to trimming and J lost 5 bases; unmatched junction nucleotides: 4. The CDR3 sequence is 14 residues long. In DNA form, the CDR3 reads TGTGCCAGCAGCTTAGGGACAGGGAAGGACGAGCAGTACTTC. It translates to CASSLGTGKDEQYF.

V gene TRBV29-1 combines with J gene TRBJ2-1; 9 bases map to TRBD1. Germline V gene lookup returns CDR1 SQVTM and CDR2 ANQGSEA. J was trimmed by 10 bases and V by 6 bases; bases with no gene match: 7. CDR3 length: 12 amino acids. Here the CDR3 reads CSVAGQGMEQFF. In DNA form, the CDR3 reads TGCAGCGTCGCGGGACAGGGTATGGAGCAGTTCTTC.

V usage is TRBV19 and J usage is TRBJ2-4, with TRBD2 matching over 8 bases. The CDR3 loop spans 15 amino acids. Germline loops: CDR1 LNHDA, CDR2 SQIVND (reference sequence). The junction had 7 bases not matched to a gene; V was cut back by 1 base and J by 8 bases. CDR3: CASSIGGTSVDIQYF. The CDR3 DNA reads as TGTGCCAGTAGTATAGGAGGGACTAGTGTCGACATTCAGTACTTC.

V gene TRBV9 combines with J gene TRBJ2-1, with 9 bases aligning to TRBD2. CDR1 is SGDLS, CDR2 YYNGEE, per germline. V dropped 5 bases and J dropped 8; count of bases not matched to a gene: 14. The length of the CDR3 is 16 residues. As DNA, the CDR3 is TGTGCCAGCAGTGCGGCCCTTAGCGGGAGAAGTGATGAGCAGTTCTTC. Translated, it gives CASSAALSGRSDEQFF.

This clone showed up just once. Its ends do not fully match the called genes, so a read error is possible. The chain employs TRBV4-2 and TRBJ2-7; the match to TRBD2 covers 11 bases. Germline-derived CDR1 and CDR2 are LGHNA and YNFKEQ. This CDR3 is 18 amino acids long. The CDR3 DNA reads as TGTGCCAGCAACCAAGAAAAGGGACTAGCGGATATCTCCTACGAGCAGTACTTC. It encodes CASNQEKGLADISYEQYF.

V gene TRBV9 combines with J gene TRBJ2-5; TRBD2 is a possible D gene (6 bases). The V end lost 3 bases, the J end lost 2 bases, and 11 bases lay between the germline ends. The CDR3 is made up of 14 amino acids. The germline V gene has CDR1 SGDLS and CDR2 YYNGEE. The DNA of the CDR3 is TGTGCCAGCAGCGCGGGGGACTTTCAAGAGACCCAGTACTTC. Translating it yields CASSAGDFQETQYF. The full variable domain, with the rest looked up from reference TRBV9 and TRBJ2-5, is DSGVTQTPKHLITATGQRVTLRCSPRSGDLSVYWYQQSLDQGLQFLIQYYNGEERAKGNILERFSAQQFPDLHSELNLSSLELGDSALYFCASSAGDFQETQYFGPGTRLLVL.

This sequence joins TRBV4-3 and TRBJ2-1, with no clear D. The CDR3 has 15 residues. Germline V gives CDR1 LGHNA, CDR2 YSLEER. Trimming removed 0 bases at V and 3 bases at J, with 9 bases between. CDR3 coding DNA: TGCGCCAGCAGCCAAGATGGAGCTGGCTACAATGAGCAGTTCTTC. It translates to CASSQDGAGYNEQFF.

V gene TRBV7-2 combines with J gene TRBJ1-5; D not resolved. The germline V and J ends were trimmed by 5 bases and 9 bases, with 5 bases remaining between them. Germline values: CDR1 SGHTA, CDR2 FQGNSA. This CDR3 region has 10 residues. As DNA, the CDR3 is TGTGCCAGCAGCCCGCCGCCCCAGCATTTT. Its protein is CASSPPPQHF.

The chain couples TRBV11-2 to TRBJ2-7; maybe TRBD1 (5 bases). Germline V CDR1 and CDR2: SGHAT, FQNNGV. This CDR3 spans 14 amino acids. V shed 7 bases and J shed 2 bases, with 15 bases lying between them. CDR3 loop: CASIPRAGPYEQYF. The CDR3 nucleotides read TGTGCCAGCATCCCTCGGGCAGGGCCCTACGAGCAGTACTTC.

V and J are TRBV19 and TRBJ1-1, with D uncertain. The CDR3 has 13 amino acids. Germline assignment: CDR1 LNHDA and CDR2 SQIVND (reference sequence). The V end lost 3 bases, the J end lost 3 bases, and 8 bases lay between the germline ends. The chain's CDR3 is CASSMFSHTEAFF. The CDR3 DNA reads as TGTGCCAGTAGTATGTTTTCGCACACTGAAGCTTTCTTT.

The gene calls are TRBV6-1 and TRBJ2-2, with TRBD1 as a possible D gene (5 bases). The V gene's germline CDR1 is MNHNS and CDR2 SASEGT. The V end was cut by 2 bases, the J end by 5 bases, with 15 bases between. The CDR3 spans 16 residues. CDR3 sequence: CASSELNLRVTGELFF. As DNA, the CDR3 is TGTGCCAGCAGTGAATTAAACCTCAGGGTAACCGGGGAGCTGTTTTTT.

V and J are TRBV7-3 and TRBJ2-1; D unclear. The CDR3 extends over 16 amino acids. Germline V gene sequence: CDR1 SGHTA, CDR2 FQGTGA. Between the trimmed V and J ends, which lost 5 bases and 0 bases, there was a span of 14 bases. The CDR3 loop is CASSLQFTLSYNEQFF. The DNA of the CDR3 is TGTGCCAGCAGCCTGCAATTTACGCTCTCCTACAATGAGCAGTTCTTC.

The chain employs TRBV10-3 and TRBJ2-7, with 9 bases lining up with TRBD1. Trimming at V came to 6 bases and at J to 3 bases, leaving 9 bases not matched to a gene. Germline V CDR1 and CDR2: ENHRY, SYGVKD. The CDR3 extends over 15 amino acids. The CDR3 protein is CAIREPGQGIYEQYF. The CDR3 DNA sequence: TGTGCCATCAGAGAACCGGGACAGGGAATCTACGAGCAGTACTTC.

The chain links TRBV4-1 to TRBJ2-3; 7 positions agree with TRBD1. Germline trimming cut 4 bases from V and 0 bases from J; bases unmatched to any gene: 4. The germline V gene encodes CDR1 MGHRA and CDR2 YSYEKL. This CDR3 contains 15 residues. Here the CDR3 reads CASSPPTGSTDTQYF. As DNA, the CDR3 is TGCGCCAGCAGCCCCCCGACAGGGAGCACAGATACGCAGTATTTT.